This T cell receptor beta chain was observed in a study of CD8 T cells in ankylosing spondylitis. Study-level results: Blood of patients with ankylosing spondylitis appeared to be characterized by a TCR beta motif of about eight highly homologous variants. Researchers reportedly found disease-linked clones significantly enriched in matched ankylosing spondylitis synovial fluid.

TCRdb itself ran the 5' RACE reads through MiXCR, one entry per CDR3 protein. The sample holds about 240,000 distinct CDR3 sequences, approximately 24% seen once. The V end lost 6 bases, the J end lost 10 bases, and 26 bases lay between the germline ends. Germline V gene lookup returns CDR1 DFQATT and CDR2 SNEGSKA (reference sequence). The CDR3 is 15 amino acids. This clonotype was recorded many times. Its antigen remains unknown. The chain is built from TRBV20-1 and TRBJ2-3; D is possibly TRBD1 or TRBD2 (6 bases each). This receptor was identified in a male donor with ankylosing spondylitis or in good health (not recorded which). The sample was blood, either unsorted or a sorted T cell fraction (not recorded which). The chain's CDR3 is CSAPREGTTPLSQYF. The CDR3 DNA is TGCAGTGCCCCGCGGGAAGGGACAACCCCTCTCTCGCAGTATTTT.